A single TCR beta chain is shown here with its context. This specimen belongs to a study of T cell responses to AZD1222 COVID-19 vaccine. Profiled with immunoSEQ multiplex PCR; TCRdb holds only in-frame clones, not every one. The sample has about 90,000 clones; around nine tenths are singletons. The germline V and J ends were trimmed by 1 base and 5 bases, with 13 bases remaining between them. In germline, CDR1 is SGHNT, CDR2 YYREEE (reference sequence). The CDR3 is 14 residues long. The genes are TRBV5-4 and TRBJ2-7; tentative D call: TRBD1 (5 bases). The TCR sequence derives from an adult who received the AZD1222 COVID-19 vaccine. Sequencing used peripheral blood, obtained 28 days after the second AZD1222 dose. CDR3 nucleotides: TGTGCCAGCAGCTTGCAGGGCGTAAATGACGAGCAGTACTTC. Protein: CASSLQGVNDEQYF.